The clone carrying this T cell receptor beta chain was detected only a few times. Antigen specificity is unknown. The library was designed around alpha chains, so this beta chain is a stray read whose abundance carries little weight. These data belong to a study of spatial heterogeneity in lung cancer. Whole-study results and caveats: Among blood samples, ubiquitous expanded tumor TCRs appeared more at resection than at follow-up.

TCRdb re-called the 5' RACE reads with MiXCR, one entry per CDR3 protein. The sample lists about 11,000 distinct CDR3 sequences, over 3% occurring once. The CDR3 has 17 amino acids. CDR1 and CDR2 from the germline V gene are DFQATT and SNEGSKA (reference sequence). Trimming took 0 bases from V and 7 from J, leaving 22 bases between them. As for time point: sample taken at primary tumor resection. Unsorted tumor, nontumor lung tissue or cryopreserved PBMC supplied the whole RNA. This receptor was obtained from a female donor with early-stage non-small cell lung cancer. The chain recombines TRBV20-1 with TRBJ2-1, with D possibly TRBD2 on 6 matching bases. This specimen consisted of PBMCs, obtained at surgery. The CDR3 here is CSARDPKRALLGNEQFF. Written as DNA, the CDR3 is TGCAGTGCTAGAGATCCCAAGCGGGCCCTATTAGGTAATGAGCAGTTCTTC.